The 10 T cell receptor beta chains below come from one sample, sequenced in a study of T cells in Graves' hyperthyroidism and ophthalmopathy. RNA transcripts gave rise to amplified TCR beta CDR3 regions. TCR CDR3 regions were first amplified by RT-PCR with HTBI primers. TCRdb used MiXCR to reprocess the multiplex PCR reads, holding one entry per CDR3 protein. Of about 610,000 distinct CDR3 sequences in the sample, 15% to 20% were seen once. Sequencing was done on a sample of blood. These receptors all stem from a middle-aged woman with Graves' ophthalmopathy.

At least ten counts were recorded for this clonotype. The rearrangement uses TRBV28 and TRBJ1-5, with D hard to call. Germline loops: CDR1 MDHEN, CDR2 SYDVKM. The CDR3 is made up of 15 amino acids. The V and J ends lost 7 bases and 2 bases respectively, with 15 bases between them. CDR3 region: CASIPTPSGNQPQHF. DNA for the CDR3: TGTGCCAGCATCCCTACCCCGAGTGGCAATCAGCCCCAGCATTTT. Combining the CDR3 with reference TRBV28 and TRBJ1-5 gives the whole variable domain DVKVTQSSRYLVKRTGEKVFLECVQDMDHENMFWYRQDPGLGLRLIYFSYDVKMKEKGDIPEGYSVSREKKERFSLILESASTNQTSMYLCASIPTPSGNQPQHFGDGTRLSIL.

This clonotype was seen only a few times. This sequence joins TRBV3-1 and TRBJ1-1, with TRBD1 as a possible D gene (6 bases). CDR1 LGHDT and CDR2 YNNKEL come from the germline V gene (reference sequence). Trimming removed 8 bases from V and 1 base from J, with 26 bases in between. The CDR3 has 18 residues. The CDR3 DNA is TGTGCCAGCCAATATAACCACCTCGGGACGGGACAGAACACTGAAGCTTTCTTT. Translated, it gives CASQYNHLGTGQNTEAFF. The full variable domain, its missing parts supplied by reference TRBV3-1 and TRBJ1-1, is DTAVSQTPKYLVTQMGNDKSIKCEQNLGHDTMYWYKQDSKKFLKIMFSYNNKELIINETVPNRFSPKSPDKAHLNLHINSLELGDSAVYFCASQYNHLGTGQNTEAFFGQGTRLTVV.

This clonotype was seen a few times. A much larger clone sits a single nucleotide away, making a read error possible. The J gene is TRBJ2-1, the V gene TRBV18, with 7 bases aligning to TRBD2. Germline loops: CDR1 KGHSH, CDR2 LQKENI. The CDR3 runs 16 residues. CDR3 protein: CAGSPPPGGSYNEQFF. CDR3 nucleotide sequence: TGTGCCGGCTCACCACCTCCGGGAGGCTCCTACAATGAGCAGTTCTTC.

In this sample, this clonotype turned up a few times. This chain uses TRBV15 with TRBJ2-5; 8 nucleotides align to TRBD2. The CDR3 runs to 16 residues. The germline CDR1 and CDR2 sequences are LNHNV and YYDKDF (reference sequence). V was pared by 2 bases and J by 4 bases, with 9 bases of the junction left unmatched. The CDR3: CATSRSLSGSAETQYF. The CDR3 DNA reads TGTGCCACCAGCAGATCGCTGAGCGGGAGCGCAGAGACCCAGTACTTC.

Of note for this clonotype: This may be a read error, as it is one base from a much larger clone. The chain recombines TRBV7-8 with TRBJ1-1; D is ambiguous. Germline CDR1 is SGHVS and CDR2 is FQNEAQ. This CDR3 is built from 14 residues. In DNA, the CDR3 is TGTGTCAGCAGCCCCACCTCAGCAAACACTGAAGCTTTCTTT. It is translated as CVSSPTSANTEAFF.

This rearrangement joins TRBV27 to TRBJ2-1, with D hard to call. CDR1 is MNHEY and CDR2 is SMNVEV in the germline V gene (reference sequence). V was pared by 3 bases and J by 12 bases, with 27 bases between. The CDR3 sequence is 17 residues long. The chain's CDR3 is CASSFVGYGVRSMGQFF. The DNA for the CDR3 is TGTGCCAGCAGTTTCGTGGGGTATGGGGTTCGTAGTATGGGGCAGTTCTTC.

Ten or more counts support this clonotype. The chain couples TRBV5-1 to TRBJ2-1; 12 bases line up with TRBD2. J lost 0 bases, V lost 4 bases, and 14 bases had no gene match. This CDR3 contains 20 residues. The V gene's germline CDR1 is SGHRS and CDR2 YFSETQ. CDR3 amino acids: CASSPRPGLAGSSSYNEQFF. Here the CDR3 DNA reads TGCGCCAGCAGCCCCCGTCCGGGACTAGCGGGCTCGAGCTCCTACAATGAGCAGTTCTTC.

This chain joins TRBV2 and TRBJ2-6; TRBD1 is a possible D gene (6 bases). Germline loops: CDR1 SNHLY, CDR2 FYNNEI. Trimming left V 2 bases short and J 0 bases short, with 11 bases between. The length of the CDR3 is 17 residues. The CDR3, as DNA: TGTGCCAGCAGTGAATGGGCAGGGGACTCTGGGGCCAACGTCCTGACTTTC. Translation gives CASSEWAGDSGANVLTF. Complete variable domain (other parts from reference TRBV2 and TRBJ2-6): EPEVTQTPSHQVTQMGQEVILRCVPISNHLYFYWYRQILGQKVEFLVSFYNNEISEKSEIFDDQFSVERPDGSNFTLKIRSTKLEDSAMYFCASSEWAGDSGANVLTFGAGSRLTVL.

This clonotype was counted only a few times. The chain employs TRBV9 and TRBJ2-7, with D possibly being TRBD1 (5 bases). Germline V gene sequence: CDR1 SGDLS, CDR2 YYNGEE. The ends were cut back, 1 base at V and 0 bases at J, with 11 bases in the middle. The CDR3 runs to 15 residues. The CDR3 reads CASSVSPGISYEQYF. DNA for the CDR3: TGTGCCAGCAGCGTAAGTCCAGGGATCTCCTACGAGCAGTACTTC.

This clonotype was counted a few times. The rearrangement links TRBV6-1 to TRBJ1-5, with D unclear. V was trimmed by 6 bases and J by 4 bases, leaving 10 bases between them. CDR3 length equals 13 residues. Per the germline V gene, CDR1 is MNHNS and CDR2 is SASEGT. The CDR3 DNA sequence: TGTGCCAGCAGAATGGATTCGAATCAGCCCCAGCATTTT. This sequence encodes CASRMDSNQPQHF.